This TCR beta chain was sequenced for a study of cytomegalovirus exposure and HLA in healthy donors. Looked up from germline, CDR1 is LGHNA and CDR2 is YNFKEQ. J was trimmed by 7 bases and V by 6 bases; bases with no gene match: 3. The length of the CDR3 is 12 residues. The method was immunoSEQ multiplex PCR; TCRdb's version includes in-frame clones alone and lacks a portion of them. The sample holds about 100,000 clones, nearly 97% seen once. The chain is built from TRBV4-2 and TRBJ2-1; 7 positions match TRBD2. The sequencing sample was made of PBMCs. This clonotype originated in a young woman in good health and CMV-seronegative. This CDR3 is CASSLGGNEQFF. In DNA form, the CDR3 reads TGTGCCAGCAGTCTGGGGGGGAATGAGCAGTTCTTC.